This T cell receptor (beta chain) originates from a study of cytomegalovirus exposure and HLA in healthy donors. Overall study findings and caveats: Researchers reported from a later analysis that most CMV-associated TCR beta chains appeared HLA-restricted.

Both 60 Vbeta primers and 13 Jbeta primers went into the PCR. Assay used: immunoSEQ multiplex PCR; TCRdb lists only in-frame clones, some missing. The sample yields 140,000 to 150,000 clones, about 80% seen once. This clone came up once. The target antigen is unknown. All the people who gave samples were healthy bone marrow donors. The CDR3 is made up of 17 amino acids. CDR1 SGHRS and CDR2 YFSETQ come from the germline V gene. V lost 0 bases and J lost 6; bases outside the gene matches: 10. This TCR derives from a man in his forties in good health and CMV-seronegative. The chain links TRBV5-1 to TRBJ2-1; 9 nucleotides line up with TRBD2. What was sequenced was PBMCs. CDR3 DNA: TGCGCCAGCAGCTTGGCCGGGCGGGAGGGCCTTGTCAATGAGCAGTTCTTC. This gives the protein CASSLAGREGLVNEQFF.